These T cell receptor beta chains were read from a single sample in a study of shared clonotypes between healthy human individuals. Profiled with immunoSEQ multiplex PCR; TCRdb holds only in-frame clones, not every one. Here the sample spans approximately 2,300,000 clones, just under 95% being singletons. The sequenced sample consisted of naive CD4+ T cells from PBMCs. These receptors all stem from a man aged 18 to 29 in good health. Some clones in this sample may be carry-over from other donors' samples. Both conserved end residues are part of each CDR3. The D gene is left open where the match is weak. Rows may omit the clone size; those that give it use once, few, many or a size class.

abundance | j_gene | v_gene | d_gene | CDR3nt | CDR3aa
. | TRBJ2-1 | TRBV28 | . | TGTGCCAGCAGCCTGAGGGGGAGCGGAAACAATGAGCAGTTCTTC | CASSLRGSGNNEQFF
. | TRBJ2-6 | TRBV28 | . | TGTGCCAGCAGTTTATCGGGCAGAGCTGGGGCCAACGTCCTGACTTTC | CASSLSGRAGANVLTF
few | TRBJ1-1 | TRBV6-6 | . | TGTGCCAGCACTCAGGAGGGGGTAATGAACACTGAAGCTTTCTTT | CASTQEGVMNTEAFF
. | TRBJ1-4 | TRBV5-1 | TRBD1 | TGCGCCAGCAGCAAAGAGGGGGCGAGTAATGAAAAACTGTTTTTT | CASSKEGASNEKLFF
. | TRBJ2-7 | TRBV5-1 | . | TGCGCCAGCAGCTTGGACGGGTTATCCTACGAGCAGTACTTC | CASSLDGLSYEQYF
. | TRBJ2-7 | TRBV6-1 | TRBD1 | TGTGCCAGCAGTGACGCCGGGACAGGTCTCTACGAGCAGTACTTC | CASSDAGTGLYEQYF
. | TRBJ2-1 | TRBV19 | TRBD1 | TGTGCCAGCCAGGACAGGGGGTTCGTGGATGAGCAGTTCTTC | CASQDRGFVDEQFF
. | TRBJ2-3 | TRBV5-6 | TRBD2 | TGTGCCAGCAGCTGGGGACTAGCGGGGGACACAGATACGCAGTATTTT | CASSWGLAGDTDTQYF
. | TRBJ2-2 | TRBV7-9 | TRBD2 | TGTGCCAGCAGCTTATCTGGACTAGCGGGCAAGGCCGGGGAGCTGTTTTTT | CASSLSGLAGKAGELFF
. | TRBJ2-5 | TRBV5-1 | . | TGCGCCAGCAGATTTACTGCGGGGCCCAGGGGGGAGACCCAGTACTTC | CASRFTAGPRGETQYF
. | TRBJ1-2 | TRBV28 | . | TGTGCCAGCAGTAGACCGACCGGTTTTGGGGGCTACACCTTC | CASSRPTGFGGYTF
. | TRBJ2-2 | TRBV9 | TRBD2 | TGTGCCAGCAGCGTGGGGGAGGGCACAGCTCCCGGGGAGCTGTTTTTT | CASSVGEGTAPGELFF
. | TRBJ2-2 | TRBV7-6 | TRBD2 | TGTGCCAGCAGCTCCCTGTCCCGGAGCGGGAGGTATATCGGGGAGCTGTTTTTT | CASSSLSRSGRYIGELFF
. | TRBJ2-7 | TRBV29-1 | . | TGCAGCGTTGAAGATCCCCAGGGACCCACCTACGAGCAGTACTTC | CSVEDPQGPTYEQYF
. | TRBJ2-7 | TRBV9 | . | TGTGCCAGCAGCGTCGGTCGCGCAGACGTGTACGAGCAGTACTTC | CASSVGRADVYEQYF
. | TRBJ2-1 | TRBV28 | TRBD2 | TGTGCCAGCAGCCGCCAGGGCGGGAGGGGCAATGAGCAGTTCTTC | CASSRQGGRGNEQFF
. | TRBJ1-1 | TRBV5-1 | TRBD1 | TGCGCCAGCAGCTTGGGGGACAGGGTGAGCACTGAAGCTTTCTTT | CASSLGDRVSTEAFF
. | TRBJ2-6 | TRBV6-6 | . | TGTGCCAGCAGTTACTCAGGGACTGGGGCCAACGTCCTGACTTTC | CASSYSGTGANVLTF
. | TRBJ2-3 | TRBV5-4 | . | TGTGCCAGCAGCGTGTCCTCGGGACATTCCACAGATACGCAGTATTTT | CASSVSSGHSTDTQYF
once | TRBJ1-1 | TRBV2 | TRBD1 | TGTGCCAGCAGTCAAACAGGGGGCACTGAAGCTTTCTTT | CASSQTGGTEAFF
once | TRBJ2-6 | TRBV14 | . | TGTGCCAGCAGCCAATGGGGGGTAGGAGGGGCCAACGTCCTGACTTTC | CASSQWGVGGANVLTF
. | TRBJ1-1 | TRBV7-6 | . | TGTGCCAGCAGCCTCTCGACATCTGAAGCTTTCTTT | CASSLSTSEAFF
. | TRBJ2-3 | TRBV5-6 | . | TGTGCCAGCACAGGGTTAAGCACAGATACGCAGTATTTT | CASTGLSTDTQYF
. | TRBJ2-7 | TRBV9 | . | TGTGCCAGCAGCGTAGGGCTCGTGAGCTCCTACGAGCAGTACTTC | CASSVGLVSSYEQYF
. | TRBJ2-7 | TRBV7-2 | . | TGTGCCAGCAGCCTTTACCTCGAGCAGTACTTC | CASSLYLEQYF
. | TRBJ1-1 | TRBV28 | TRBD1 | TGTGCCAGCAGTTTATCTGGACAGGGCCGAACTGAAGCTTTCTTT | CASSLSGQGRTEAFF
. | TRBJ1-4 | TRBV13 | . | TGTGCCAGCAGCTTGAGGGGGGAAAAACTGTTTTTT | CASSLRGEKLFF
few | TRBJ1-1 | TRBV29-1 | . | TGCGCGGGACATTCGAACACTGAAGCTTTCTTT | CAGHSNTEAFF
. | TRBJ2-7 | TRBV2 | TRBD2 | TGTGCCAGCAGTGAGGGGCCCGGGACTAGCATCTACGAGCAGTACTTC | CASSEGPGTSIYEQYF
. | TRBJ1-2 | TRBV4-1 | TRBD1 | TGCGCCAGCAGCCCAAAGCAGGGGGCGGACTATGGCTACACCTTC | CASSPKQGADYGYTF
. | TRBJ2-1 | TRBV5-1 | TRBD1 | TGCGCCAGCGCTGGGGGACAGGGAATCGATGAGCAGTTCTTC | CASAGGQGIDEQFF
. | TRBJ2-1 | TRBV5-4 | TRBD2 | TGTGCCAGCAGACGAAGGACTAGCGGGAGTGGGGATGAGCAGTTCTTC | CASRRRTSGSGDEQFF
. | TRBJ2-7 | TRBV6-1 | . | TGTGCCAGCAGTGGGCAGGGTGGCACCTACGAGCAGTACTTC | CASSGQGGTYEQYF
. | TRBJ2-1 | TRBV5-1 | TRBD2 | TGCGCCAGCAGCTTGGCTAGCGGAAATGAGCAGTTCTTC | CASSLASGNEQFF
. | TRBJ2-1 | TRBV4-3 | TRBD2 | TGCGCCAGCAGCCAGGCGACGACTAGCGGGAGCTCCTACAATGAGCAGTTCTTC | CASSQATTSGSSYNEQFF
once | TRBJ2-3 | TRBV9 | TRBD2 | TGTGCCAGCAGCGTTAGACTAGCTCCAGATACGCAGTATTTT | CASSVRLAPDTQYF
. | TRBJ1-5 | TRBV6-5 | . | TGTGCCAGCAGTTACGGGGCCCATCAGCCCCAGCATTTT | CASSYGAHQPQHF